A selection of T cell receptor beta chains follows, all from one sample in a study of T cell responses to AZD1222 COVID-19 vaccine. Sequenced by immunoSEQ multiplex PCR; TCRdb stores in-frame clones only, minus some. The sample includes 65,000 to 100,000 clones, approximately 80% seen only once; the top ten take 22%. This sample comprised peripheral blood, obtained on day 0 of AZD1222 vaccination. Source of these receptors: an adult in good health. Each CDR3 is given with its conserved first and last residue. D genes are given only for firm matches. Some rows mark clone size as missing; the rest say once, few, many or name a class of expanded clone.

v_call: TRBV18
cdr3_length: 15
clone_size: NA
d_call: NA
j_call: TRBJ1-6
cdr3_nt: TGTGCCAGCTCACCAGCGGACAGACAGGCGACACCCCTCCACTTT
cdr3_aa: CASSPADRQATPLHF

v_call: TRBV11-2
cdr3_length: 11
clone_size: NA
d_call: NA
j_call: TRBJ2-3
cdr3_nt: TGTGCCAGCAGAAGCTCACTCGGGCAGTATTTT
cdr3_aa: CASRSSLGQYF

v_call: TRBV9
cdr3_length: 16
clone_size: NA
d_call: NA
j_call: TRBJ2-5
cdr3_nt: TGTGCCAGCAGCCGGAGTGGGGGTCAAACCCAAGAGACCCAGTACTTC
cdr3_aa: CASSRSGGQTQETQYF

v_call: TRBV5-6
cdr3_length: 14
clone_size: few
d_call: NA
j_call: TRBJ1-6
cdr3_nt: TGTGCCAGCAGCTTGCGAGGGAGTCGCTCACCCCTCCACTTT
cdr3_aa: CASSLRGSRSPLHF

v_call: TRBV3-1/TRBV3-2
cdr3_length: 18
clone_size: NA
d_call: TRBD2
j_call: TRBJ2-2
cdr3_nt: TGTGCCAGCAGCCAAAGGGGGACTAGCGGGAGCCACACCGGGGAGCTGTTTTTT
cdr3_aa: CASSQRGTSGSHTGELFF

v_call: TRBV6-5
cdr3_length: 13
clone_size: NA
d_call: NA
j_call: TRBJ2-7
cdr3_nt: TGTGCCAGCAGTGACTCCTTCGGGGACGAGCAGTACTTC
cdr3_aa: CASSDSFGDEQYF

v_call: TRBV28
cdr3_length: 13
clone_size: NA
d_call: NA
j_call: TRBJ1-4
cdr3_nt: TGTGCCACCTTACAGGGAGTGAATGAAAAACTGTTTTTT
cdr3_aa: CATLQGVNEKLFF

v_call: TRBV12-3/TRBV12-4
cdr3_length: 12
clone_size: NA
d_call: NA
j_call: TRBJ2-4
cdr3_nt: TGTGCCAGCAGTTTGGGGAATTACATTCAGTACTTC
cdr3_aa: CASSLGNYIQYF

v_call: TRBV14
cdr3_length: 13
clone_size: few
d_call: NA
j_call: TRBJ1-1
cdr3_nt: TGTGCCAGCAGCTACCTTACGAACACTGAAGCTTTCTTT
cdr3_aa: CASSYLTNTEAFF

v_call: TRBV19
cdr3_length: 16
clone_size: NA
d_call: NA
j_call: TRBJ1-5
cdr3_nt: TGTGCCAGTAGTATAGGGCCCGACAGTAGCAATCAGCCCCAGCATTTT
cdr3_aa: CASSIGPDSSNQPQHF

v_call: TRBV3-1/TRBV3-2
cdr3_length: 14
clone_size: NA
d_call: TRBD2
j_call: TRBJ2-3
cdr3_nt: TGTGCCAGCAGCTCTGGACTAGGTACAGATACGCAGTATTTT
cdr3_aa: CASSSGLGTDTQYF

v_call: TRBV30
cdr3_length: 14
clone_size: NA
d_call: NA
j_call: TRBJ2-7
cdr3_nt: TGTGCCTGGAGCGTAGCGTGGAGCTCCTACGAGCAGTACTTC
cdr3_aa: CAWSVAWSSYEQYF

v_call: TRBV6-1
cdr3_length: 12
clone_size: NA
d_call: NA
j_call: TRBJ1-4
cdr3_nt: TGTGCCAGCAGTGAAAACAGGGAAAAACTGTTTTTT
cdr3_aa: CASSENREKLFF

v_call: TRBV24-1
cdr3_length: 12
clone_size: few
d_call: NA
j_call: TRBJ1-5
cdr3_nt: TGTGCCACCAGTCAGGACGATCAGCCCCAGCATTTT
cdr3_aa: CATSQDDQPQHF

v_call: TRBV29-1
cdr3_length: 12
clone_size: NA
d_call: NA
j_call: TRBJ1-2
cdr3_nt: TGCAGCGTTGGTGCGGGAGGATATGGCTACACCTTC
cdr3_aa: CSVGAGGYGYTF

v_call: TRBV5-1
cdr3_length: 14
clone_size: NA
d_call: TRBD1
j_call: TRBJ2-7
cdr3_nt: TGCGCCAGCAGCTTTGGACAGGGAAGCTACGAGCAGTACTTC
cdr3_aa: CASSFGQGSYEQYF

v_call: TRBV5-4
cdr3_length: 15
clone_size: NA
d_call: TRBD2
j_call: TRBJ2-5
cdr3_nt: TGTGCCAGCAGCACCTTTAGCGGGGGGGAAGAGACCCAGTACTTC
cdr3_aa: CASSTFSGGEETQYF

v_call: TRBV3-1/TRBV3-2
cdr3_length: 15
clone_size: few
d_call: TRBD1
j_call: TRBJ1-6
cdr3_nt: TGTGCCAGCAGCCCAGGGACAGAGGGGGATTCACCCCTCCACTTT
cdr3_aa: CASSPGTEGDSPLHF

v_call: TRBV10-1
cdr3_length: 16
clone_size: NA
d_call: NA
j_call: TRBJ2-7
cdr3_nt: TGCGCCAGCAGTGAGAAGGGGTCACCGATGACCTACGAGCAGTACTTC
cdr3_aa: CASSEKGSPMTYEQYF

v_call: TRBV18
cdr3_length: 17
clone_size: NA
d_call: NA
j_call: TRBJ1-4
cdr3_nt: TGTGCCAGCTCACGGGTAACCGTCGATTCTTCTGGTGAAAAACTGTTTTTT
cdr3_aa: CASSRVTVDSSGEKLFF

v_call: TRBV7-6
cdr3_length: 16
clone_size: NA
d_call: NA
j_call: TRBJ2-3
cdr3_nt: TGTGCCAGCAGCTTAGGACAGGAAATAAGCACAGATACGCAGTATTTT
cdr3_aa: CASSLGQEISTDTQYF

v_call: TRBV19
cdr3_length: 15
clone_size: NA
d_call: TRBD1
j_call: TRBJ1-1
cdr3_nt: TGTGCCAGTAGTAACTCTCCGGGACAGGGGACTGAAGCTTTCTTT
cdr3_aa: CASSNSPGQGTEAFF

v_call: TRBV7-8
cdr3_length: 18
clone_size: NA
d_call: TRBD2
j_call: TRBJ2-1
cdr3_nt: TGTGCCAGCAGCGTTCTAGCGGGGGGGCACGGATTCTACAATGAGCAGTTCTTC
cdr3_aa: CASSVLAGGHGFYNEQFF

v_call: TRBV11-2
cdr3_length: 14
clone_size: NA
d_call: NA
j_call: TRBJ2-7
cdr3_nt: TGTGCCAGCAGCTTAGGACGGGCCTCCTACGAGCAGTACTTC
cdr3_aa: CASSLGRASYEQYF

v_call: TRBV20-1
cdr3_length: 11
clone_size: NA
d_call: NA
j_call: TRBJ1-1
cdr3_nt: TGCAGTGCAGTCATGAACACTGAAGCTTTCTTT
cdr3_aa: CSAVMNTEAFF

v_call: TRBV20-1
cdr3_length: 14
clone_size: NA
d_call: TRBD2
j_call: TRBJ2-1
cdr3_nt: TGCAGTGCTAGTTCCGGGACTAGGATTCATGAGCAGTTCTTC
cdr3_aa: CSASSGTRIHEQFF

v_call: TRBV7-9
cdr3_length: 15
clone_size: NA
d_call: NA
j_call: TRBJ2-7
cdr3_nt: TGTGCCAGCAGCTTAGCTGCGGACGGGAACTACGAGCAGTACTTC
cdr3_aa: CASSLAADGNYEQYF

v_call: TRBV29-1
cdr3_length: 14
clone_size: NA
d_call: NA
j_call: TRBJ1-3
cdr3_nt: TGCAGCGTTTCCGGGACACGCTCTGGAAACACCATATATTTT
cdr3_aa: CSVSGTRSGNTIYF

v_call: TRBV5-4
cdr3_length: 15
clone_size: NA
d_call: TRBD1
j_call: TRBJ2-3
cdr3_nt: TGTGCCAGCAGCCCCCCGACAGGGAGTACAGATACGCAGTATTTT
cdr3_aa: CASSPPTGSTDTQYF

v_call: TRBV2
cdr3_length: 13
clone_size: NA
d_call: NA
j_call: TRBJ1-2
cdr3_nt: TGTGCCAGCAGTGTCAGGGAGGGCTATGGCTACACCTTC
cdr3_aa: CASSVREGYGYTF

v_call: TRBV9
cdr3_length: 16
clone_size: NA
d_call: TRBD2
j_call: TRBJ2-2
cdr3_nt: TGTGCCAGCAGCGTAGACGAGGGAGGGCCTGTCGGGGAGCTGTTTTTT
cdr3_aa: CASSVDEGGPVGELFF

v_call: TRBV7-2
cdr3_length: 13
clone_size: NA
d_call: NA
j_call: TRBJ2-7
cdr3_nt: TGTGCCAGCAGCTCCGGGGGGCCCTACGAGCAGTACTTC
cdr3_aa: CASSSGGPYEQYF

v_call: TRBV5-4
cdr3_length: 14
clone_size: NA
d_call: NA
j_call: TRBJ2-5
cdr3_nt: TGTGCCAGCAGCTTTGGACCGTCGGGAGAGACCCAGTACTTC
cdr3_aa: CASSFGPSGETQYF

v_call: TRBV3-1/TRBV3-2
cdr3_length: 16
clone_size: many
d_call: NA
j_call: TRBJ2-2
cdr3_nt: TGTGCCAGCAGCCAAGCTCCGAGGGGTCGGGTCGGGGAGCTGTTTTTT
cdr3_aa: CASSQAPRGRVGELFF

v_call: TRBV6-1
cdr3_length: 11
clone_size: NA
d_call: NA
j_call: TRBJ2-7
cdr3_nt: TGTGCCAGCAGTGAGAGCTACGAGCAGTACTTC
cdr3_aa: CASSESYEQYF

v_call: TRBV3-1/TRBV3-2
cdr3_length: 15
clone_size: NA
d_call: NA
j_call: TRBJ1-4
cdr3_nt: TGTGCCAGCAGCCAAGCGGGGGTAACTAATGAAAAACTGTTTTTT
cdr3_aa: CASSQAGVTNEKLFF

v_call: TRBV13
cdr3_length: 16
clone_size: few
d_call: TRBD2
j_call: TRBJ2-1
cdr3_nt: TGTGCCAGCAGCTTAGTTGCGGGAGGGGCCTACAATGAGCAGTTCTTC
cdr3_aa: CASSLVAGGAYNEQFF

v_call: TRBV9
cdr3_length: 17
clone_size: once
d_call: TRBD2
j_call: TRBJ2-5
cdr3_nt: TGTGCCAGCAGCGTAACTGGACTAGCGGGTTTTCAAGAGACCCAGTACTTC
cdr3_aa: CASSVTGLAGFQETQYF

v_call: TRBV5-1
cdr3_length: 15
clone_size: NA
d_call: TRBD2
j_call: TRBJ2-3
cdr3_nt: TGCGCCAGCAGCTTAGCGGGGGGGAGCACAGATACGCAGTATTTT
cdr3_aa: CASSLAGGSTDTQYF

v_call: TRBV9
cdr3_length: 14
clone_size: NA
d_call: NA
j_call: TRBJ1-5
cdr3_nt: TGTGCCAGCAGCCCGAATAGTGGCAATCAGCCCCAGCATTTT
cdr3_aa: CASSPNSGNQPQHF

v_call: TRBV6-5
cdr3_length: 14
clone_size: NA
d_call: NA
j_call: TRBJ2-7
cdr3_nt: TGTGCCAGCAGTCCGGGACTCGCTCTTAGTGAGCAGTACTTC
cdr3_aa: CASSPGLALSEQYF

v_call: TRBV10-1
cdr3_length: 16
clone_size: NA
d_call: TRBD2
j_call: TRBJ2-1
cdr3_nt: TGCGCCAGCAGTGTATCAAGCGGGAAGGGGTACAATGAGCAGTTCTTC
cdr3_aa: CASSVSSGKGYNEQFF

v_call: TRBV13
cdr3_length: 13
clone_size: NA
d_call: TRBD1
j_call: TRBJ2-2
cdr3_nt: TGTGCCAGCAGCCGGACAGGGAGGGGGGAGCTGTTTTTT
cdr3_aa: CASSRTGRGELFF

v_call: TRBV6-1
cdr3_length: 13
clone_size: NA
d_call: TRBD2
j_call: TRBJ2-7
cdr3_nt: TGTGCCAGCAGTGAATCGGGAGGGAACGAGCAGTACTTC
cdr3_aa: CASSESGGNEQYF

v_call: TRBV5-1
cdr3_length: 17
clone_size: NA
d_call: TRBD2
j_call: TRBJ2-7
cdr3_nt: TGCGCCAGCAGCCGGCAGCTAGCGGGAGCCAGCTCCTACGAGCAGTACTTC
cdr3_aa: CASSRQLAGASSYEQYF

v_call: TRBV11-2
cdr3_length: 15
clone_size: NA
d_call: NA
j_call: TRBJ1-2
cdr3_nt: TGTGCCAGCACCCCTTTCCCGGGATCGCCCTATGGCTACACCTTC
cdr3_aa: CASTPFPGSPYGYTF

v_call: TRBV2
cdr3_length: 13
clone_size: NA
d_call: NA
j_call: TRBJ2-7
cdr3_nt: TGTGCCAGCAGCGCGCCGGGACAAACGTGGCAGTACTTC
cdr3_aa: CASSAPGQTWQYF